The 2 T cell receptor beta chains in this list originate from one sample, sequenced in a study of T cell responses to AZD1222 COVID-19 vaccine (dated by TCRdb to 2020 to 2022). Receptors were amplified or captured by the immunoSEQ multiplex PCR assay. Imported from immuneACCESS, the table was reduced by TCRdb to in-frame sequences with V and J called. These copies leave out some clones; in studies compared against another copy, an unresolved V gene accounts for under half, and the cause of the remainder is not known. For this sample there are over 85,000 clones; more than 85% appear just once. 5% of the sample belongs to the ten largest clones. The sample's time point label, in plain terms: baseline before first vaccination. The starting material was peripheral blood, obtained on day 0 of AZD1222 vaccination. All receptors derive from an adult in good health.

This clone was counted a few times. The chain couples TRBV6-4 to TRBJ2-1; D is unresolved. CDR1 MRHNA and CDR2 SNTAGT come from the germline V gene. V was shortened by 3 bases and J by 5 bases, with 8 bases between the two germline ends. The CDR3 sequence is 13 residues long. This CDR3 reads CASSDILHNEQFF. In nucleotides, the CDR3 is TGTGCCAGCAGTGATATTCTCCACAATGAGCAGTTCTTC.

In nucleotides, the CDR3 is TGTGCCAGCAGTTTTGGAAGGGGGCGACGAGATGGCTACACCTTC. Its translation is CASSFGRGRRDGYTF. This rearrangement joins TRBV28 to TRBJ1-2; 7 bases agree with TRBD1. The CDR3 has 15 amino acids. V dropped 3 bases and J dropped 6; count of bases not matched to a gene: 10. Germline V CDR1 and CDR2: MDHEN, SYDVKM.